The 24 T cell receptor beta chains below were found in one sample sequenced in a study of OX40 agonist ivuxolimab in advanced cancers. Generated by immunoSEQ multiplex PCR, the TCRdb table keeps only in-frame clones and is missing some. The data contain around 77,000 clones, roughly 85% of them singletons. The material was CD4+ or CD8+ T cells sorted from blood, obtained in a trial of the OX40 agonist ivuxolimab. These TCRs come from an adult with an advanced solid tumor such as melanoma, head and neck, liver or kidney cancer.

This chain joins TRBV19 and TRBJ2-7; D call uncertain. The germline gives CDR1 LNHDA, CDR2 SQIVND (reference sequence). V lost 11 bases and J 2 bases, leaving 7 bases between the germline ends. The CDR3 totals 10 residues. DNA of the CDR3: TGTGCCTCCCAACCCTACGAGCAGTACTTC. This codes for CASQPYEQYF. Full variable domain (outside the CDR3, taken from reference TRBV19 and TRBJ2-7): DGGITQSPKYLFRKEGQNVTLSCEQNLNHDAMYWYRQDPGQGLRLIYYSQIVNDFQKGDIAEGYSVSREKKESFPLTVTSAQKNPTAFYLCASQPYEQYFGPGTRLTVT.

V is TRBV27 and J is TRBJ2-5, with TRBD1 as a possible D gene (5 bases). The CDR3 covers 13 residues. Germline values: CDR1 MNHEY, CDR2 SMNVEV (reference sequence). Trimming cost V 6 bases and J 5 bases, with 13 bases left between them. The CDR3 region has the DNA TGTGCCAGCAGACCTCAGACAGCGGAGACCCAGTACTTC. Translating it yields CASRPQTAETQYF.

The CDR3 DNA follows: TGCGCCAGCAGCGTGGGACAGGGGTTCTACGAGCAGTACTTC. Amino acid sequence: CASSVGQGFYEQYF. The chain combines TRBV5-1 with TRBJ2-7; the match to TRBD1 covers 10 bases. Looked up from germline, CDR1 is SGHRS and CDR2 is YFSETQ. The V and J ends lost 4 bases and 3 bases, in that order; junction bases with no gene match: 4. There are 14 residues in the CDR3.

The genes are TRBV11-2 and TRBJ1-5; 7 bases agree with TRBD1. Germline V CDR1 and CDR2: SGHAT, FQNNGV. J was trimmed by 7 bases and V by 4 bases; bases with no gene match: 10. The CDR3 runs to 15 residues. Here the CDR3 reads CASSSSATGKQPQHF. CDR3 in DNA: TGTGCCAGCAGCTCTAGCGCGACAGGGAAGCAGCCCCAGCATTTT.

CDR3 in amino acids: CASSLRGTGGPYEQYF. As DNA, the CDR3 is TGTGCCAGCAGCCTGCGAGGGACAGGGGGCCCCTACGAGCAGTACTTC. The V gene is TRBV11-2, the J gene TRBJ2-7, with 12 bases aligning to TRBD1. There are 16 residues in the CDR3. J lost 2 bases, V lost 5 bases, and 7 bases had no gene match. Per the germline V gene, CDR1 is SGHAT and CDR2 is FQNNGV.

The chain couples TRBV6-1 to TRBJ1-5, with 9 bases identical to TRBD1. The CDR3 covers 15 residues. Germline V gives CDR1 MNHNS, CDR2 SASEGT. With 7 bases clipped from V and 3 bases from J, the junction kept 7 bases outside the gene matches. CDR3 amino acids: CASTRDREVNQPQHF. CDR3 nucleotides: TGTGCCAGCACCCGGGACAGGGAGGTCAATCAGCCCCAGCATTTT.

The chain has TRBV7-2 and TRBJ2-7; 8 bases line up with TRBD1. Germline CDR1 is SGHTA and CDR2 is FQGNSA. J was trimmed by 5 bases and V by 4 bases; bases with no gene match: 4. The CDR3 loop spans 13 amino acids. This chain's CDR3 is CASSSRTGNEQYF. The CDR3 bases are TGTGCCAGCAGCTCCCGGACAGGGAACGAGCAGTACTTC.

This rearrangement joins TRBV19 to TRBJ2-7; D could derive from TRBD1 or TRBD2 (5 bases each). The ends were cut back, 4 bases at V and 7 bases at J, with 14 bases in the middle. This CDR3 is built from 13 residues. Germline V gene sequence: CDR1 LNHDA, CDR2 SQIVND (reference sequence). CDR3 sequence reads: CASSTTGTGEQYF. CDR3 bases: TGTGCCAGTAGTACCACCGGGACGGGAGAGCAGTACTTC.

The chain carries TRBV2 and TRBJ2-6; D remains ambiguous. CDR1 is SNHLY, CDR2 FYNNEI, per germline. V lost 5 bases, J lost 6 bases, and 26 bases lay in between. CDR3 length: 19 amino acids. CDR3 residues: CASSRLAYRYQSQANVLTF. CDR3 nucleotide sequence: TGTGCCAGCAGTCGCTTGGCTTACCGATACCAAAGTCAGGCCAACGTCCTGACTTTC. Filled out from reference TRBV2 and TRBJ2-6, the complete variable domain reads EPEVTQTPSHQVTQMGQEVILRCVPISNHLYFYWYRQILGQKVEFLVSFYNNEISEKSEIFDDQFSVERPDGSNFTLKIRSTKLEDSAMYFCASSRLAYRYQSQANVLTFGAGSRLTVL.

This chain uses TRBV4-2 with TRBJ1-2; D not certain. Trimming left V 1 base short and J 1 base short, with 7 bases between. CDR3 length equals 14 residues. From germline, CDR1 is LGHNA and CDR2 YNFKEQ. CDR3: CASSQVGNNYGYTF. CDR3 DNA sequence: TGTGCCAGCAGCCAAGTCGGTAATAACTATGGCTACACCTTC.

The genes are TRBV5-8 and TRBJ1-5; D is perhaps TRBD1 (5 bases). The germline V gene encodes CDR1 SGHTS and CDR2 YDEGEE. Deletions cut 4 bases from V and 3 bases from J, with 14 bases between. The CDR3 sequence is 15 residues long. The CDR3: CASSGGDGYNQPQHF. CDR3 coding DNA: TGTGCCAGCAGCGGCGGGGACGGATACAATCAGCCCCAGCATTTT.

The genes are TRBV4-1 and TRBJ1-2; possible D gene TRBD1, 5 bases. CDR3 size: 15 residues. Looked up from germline, CDR1 is MGHRA and CDR2 is YSYEKL. Trimming shortened V by 0 bases and J by 3 bases, and 11 bases separated the two germline ends. The CDR3 region is CASSQEGTAHYGYTF. DNA for the CDR3: TGCGCCAGCAGCCAAGAGGGGACGGCACACTATGGCTACACCTTC.

The CDR3 sequence is CASGGTGTYRDTQYF. DNA of the CDR3: TGTGCCAGCGGCGGGACAGGGACGTATAGAGATACGCAGTATTTT. The chain employs TRBV2 and TRBJ2-3, with 9 bases matching TRBD1. Germline values: CDR1 SNHLY, CDR2 FYNNEI. With V trimmed by 8 bases and J by 5 bases, 11 bases remained unmatched. CDR3 length: 15 amino acids.

This chain links TRBV7-9 with TRBJ2-1; 7 nucleotides align to TRBD2. V lost 8 bases, J lost 4 bases, and 11 bases stayed unmatched. The CDR3 is 15 residues long. The germline CDR1 and CDR2 sequences are SEHNR and FQNEAQ (reference sequence). The CDR3 coding sequence is TGTGCCAGCGGGCGATCGGGGGGACCGTACAATGAGCAGTTCTTC. Encoded protein: CASGRSGGPYNEQFF. The whole variable domain, filled in from reference TRBV7-9 and TRBJ2-1, reads DTGVSQNPRHKITKRGQNVTFRCDPISEHNRLYWYRQTLGQGPEFLTYFQNEAQLEKSRLLSDRFSAERPKGSFSTLEIQRTEQGDSAMYLCASGRSGGPYNEQFFGPGTRLTVL.

The V and J genes are TRBV27 and TRBJ1-6, with 9 bases matching TRBD1. The CDR3 loop spans 14 amino acids. Germline V gives CDR1 MNHEY, CDR2 SMNVEV (reference sequence). The junction had 1 base not matched to a gene; V was cut back by 3 bases and J by 7 bases. CDR3 bases: TGTGCCAGCAGTTTGGGGACAGGGAATTCACCCCTCCACTTT. Translated, it gives CASSLGTGNSPLHF.

Only one count was recorded for this clone. The chain couples TRBV5-4 to TRBJ2-5; 8 bases line up with TRBD2. Germline V gene sequence: CDR1 SGHNT, CDR2 YYREEE (reference sequence). The CDR3 spans 17 residues. The V gene end was trimmed by 4 bases and the J gene end by 5 bases; junction bases not matched to a gene: 16. CDR3 DNA: TGTGCCAGCAGCAAAGACCGGGAGGGACGGCTGGGGGAGACCCAGTACTTC. It translates to CASSKDREGRLGETQYF.

The chain has TRBV7-2 and TRBJ2-2; D may match TRBD1 or TRBD2 (6 bases each). Germline CDR1 is SGHTA and CDR2 is FQGNSA. The CDR3 spans 15 residues. The V gene lost 5 bases and the J gene lost 6 bases, with 16 bases spanning the gap. The CDR3 region is CASSPTPRGAGELFF. In DNA, the CDR3 is TGTGCCAGCAGCCCAACACCAAGGGGGGCCGGGGAGCTGTTTTTT.

The chain couples TRBV30 to TRBJ2-3; 9 bases are a match to TRBD2. The CDR3 length is 13 residues. CDR1 is GTSNPN, CDR2 SVGIG, per germline (reference sequence). The J segment lost 3 bases and the V segment lost 5 bases, leaving 3 bases of the junction unmatched. CDR3 protein: CAWSSGGTDTQYF. CDR3 DNA sequence: TGTGCCTGGTCAAGCGGGGGGACAGATACGCAGTATTTT.

The chain links TRBV30 to TRBJ1-6; 9 bases are shared with TRBD1. Germline assignment: CDR1 GTSNPN and CDR2 SVGIG (reference sequence). The CDR3 totals 16 residues. The DNA for the CDR3 is TGTGCTGCATCCCAGGGACAGGGTGCCTATAATTCACCCCTCCACTTT. Protein: CAASQGQGAYNSPLHF.

V gene TRBV19 combines with J gene TRBJ2-5; 9 bases are shared with TRBD1. The junction had 10 bases not matched to a gene; V was cut back by 5 bases and J by 3 bases. CDR1 LNHDA and CDR2 SQIVND come from the germline V gene (reference sequence). The CDR3 length is 16 residues. As DNA, the CDR3 is TGTGCCAGTAGTTTATCACAGGGGGCTTCGGAAGAGACCCAGTACTTC. It encodes CASSLSQGASEETQYF.

V usage is TRBV19 and J usage is TRBJ2-1; a weak D match, TRBD2 (6 bases). Per germline, CDR1 LNHDA and CDR2 SQIVND (reference sequence). Trimming left V 2 bases short and J 12 bases short, with 20 bases between. There are 15 residues in the CDR3. The chain's CDR3 is CASSINTGPVEGQFF. CDR3 coding DNA: TGTGCCAGTAGTATAAACACGGGGCCCGTGGAGGGGCAGTTCTTC. Using reference TRBV19 and TRBJ2-1 for the parts outside the CDR3, the full variable domain is DGGITQSPKYLFRKEGQNVTLSCEQNLNHDAMYWYRQDPGQGLRLIYYSQIVNDFQKGDIAEGYSVSREKKESFPLTVTSAQKNPTAFYLCASSINTGPVEGQFFGPGTRLTVL.

The chain uses TRBV9 and TRBJ1-5; 8 bases fit TRBD1. The germline V gene has CDR1 SGDLS and CDR2 YYNGEE. The V and J ends lost 0 bases and 5 bases, in that order; junction bases with no gene match: 4. CDR3 length: 15 residues. The CDR3 DNA reads as TGTGCCAGCAGCGTAGGGCTGACAGGGGATCAGCCCCAGCATTTT. Amino acid sequence: CASSVGLTGDQPQHF.

The chain employs TRBV7-2 and TRBJ2-1; D is uncertain. The CDR3 is made up of 17 amino acids. V lost 2 bases to trimming and J lost 0 bases, with 14 bases between them. The germline CDR1 and CDR2 sequences are SGHTA and FQGNSA. CDR3 DNA sequence: TGTGCCAGCAGCTTATTTGGTAGGCAAAGCTCCTACAATGAGCAGTTCTTC. It translates to CASSLFGRQSSYNEQFF. Combining the CDR3 with reference TRBV7-2 and TRBJ2-1 gives the whole variable domain GAGVSQSPSNKVTEKGKDVELRCDPISGHTALYWYRQSLGQGLEFLIYFQGNSAPDKSGLPSDRFSAERTGGSVSTLTIQRTQQEDSAVYLCASSLFGRQSSYNEQFFGPGTRLTVL.

This sequence joins TRBV5-8 and TRBJ1-5; D is perhaps TRBD1 (6 bases). V shed 4 bases and J shed 3 bases, with 17 bases lying between them. The CDR3 sequence is 16 residues long. Germline-derived CDR1 and CDR2 are SGHTS and YDEGEE. The CDR3 spells CASSPPGAGDNQPQHF. The CDR3 nucleotides read TGTGCCAGCAGCCCACCGGGGGCTGGAGACAATCAGCCCCAGCATTTT.